A single sample gave rise to the 30 T cell receptor beta chains below, sequenced in a study of blood T cell repertoires in COVID-19. The assay was immunoSEQ multiplex PCR, and TCRdb's table has in-frame clones only and misses some. The table lists around 180,000 clones, less than 85% of them singletons. The sequenced material came from peripheral blood. These receptors were obtained from a woman older than 75 with acute or convalescent COVID-19.

This clone was found a few times. The sample contains more than one DNA sequence encoding this CDR3. The chain has TRBV3-1 (or the pseudogene TRBV3-2) and TRBJ2-7; no clear D. The CDR3 contains 14 residues. Germline V gene lookup returns CDR1 LGHDT and CDR2 YNNKEL (reference sequence). V gave up 0 bases and J gave up 4 bases, with 10 bases separating them. The CDR3 DNA reads as TGTGCCAGCAGCCAAGATGGCGGAGAATACGAGCAGTACTTC. This encodes CASSQDGGEYEQYF.

In its sample, this clone was seen many times. V is TRBV3-1 (or the pseudogene TRBV3-2) and J is TRBJ1-6, with D uncertain. Germline V gives CDR1 LGHDT, CDR2 YNNKEL (reference sequence). The V end was cut by 0 bases, the J end by 7 bases, with 7 bases between. This CDR3 is 14 amino acids long. The CDR3 region is CASSQDIGNSPLHF. As DNA, the CDR3 is TGTGCCAGCAGCCAAGATATCGGGAATTCACCCCTCCACTTT.

This clone was detected once. This chain joins TRBV4-2 and TRBJ2-3; weak D call: TRBD2 (6 bases). This CDR3 contains 16 residues. V dropped 0 bases and J dropped 3 bases, with 13 bases sitting between them. Germline V gene data show CDR1 as LGHNA and CDR2 as YNFKEQ. The CDR3 DNA reads TGTGCCAGCAGCCAAGATACGGCGGGAAAAACAGATACGCAGTATTTT. This translates into CASSQDTAGKTDTQYF.

This clone was detected once. The V call is TRBV28, the J call TRBJ2-1; perhaps D is TRBD1 or TRBD2 (10 bases each). The CDR3 has 19 amino acids. The germline V gene encodes CDR1 MDHEN and CDR2 SYDVKM. V lost 7 bases and J lost 4, with 29 bases in between. CDR3 DNA sequence: TGTGCCAGCAATCGGAGGGGACAGGGGCAGCGGGAGGGTTACAATGAGCAGTTCTTC. This translates into CASNRRGQGQREGYNEQFF. The complete variable domain, with remaining parts taken from reference TRBV28 and TRBJ2-1, reads DVKVTQSSRYLVKRTGEKVFLECVQDMDHENMFWYRQDPGLGLRLIYFSYDVKMKEKGDIPEGYSVSREKKERFSLILESASTNQTSMYLCASNRRGQGQREGYNEQFFGPGTRLTVL.

This clone was picked up one time. The genes are TRBV12-5 and TRBJ1-3; tentatively, D is TRBD1 (5 bases). The CDR3 covers 17 residues. Between the trimmed V and J ends, which lost 0 bases and 0 bases, there was a span of 12 bases. The V gene's germline CDR1 is LGHNT and CDR2 FRNRAP. The DNA of the CDR3 is TGTGCTAGTGGTTTGGTAACAGGCGGCTTCTCTGGAAACACCATATATTTT. This codes for CASGLVTGGFSGNTIYF.

V is TRBV5-1 and J is TRBJ1-3, with D possibly being TRBD1 (5 bases). The CDR3 runs 15 residues. Germline V gene lookup returns CDR1 SGHRS and CDR2 YFSETQ. The ends were cut back, 4 bases at V and 0 bases at J, with 11 bases in the middle. Written as DNA, the CDR3 is TGCGCCAGCAGCCAGGACAATAACTCTGGAAACACCATATATTTT. The encoded protein is CASSQDNNSGNTIYF.

The rearrangement links TRBV3-1 (or the pseudogene TRBV3-2) to TRBJ1-5, with D hard to call. The germline gives CDR1 LGHDT, CDR2 YNNKEL (reference sequence). V gave up 3 bases and J gave up 0 bases, with 6 bases separating them. The CDR3 spans 14 residues. CDR3 region: CASSQEYSNQPQHF. The CDR3 DNA sequence: TGTGCCAGCAGCCAGGAGTATAGCAATCAGCCCCAGCATTTT.

This sequence joins TRBV5-4 and TRBJ2-5; weak D call: TRBD2 (6 bases). V dropped 6 bases and J dropped 0 bases, with 12 bases sitting between them. The CDR3 totals 14 residues. Germline CDR1 and CDR2: SGHNT and YYREEE (reference sequence). The CDR3 is CASTPGGYQETQYF. CDR3 nucleotide sequence: TGTGCCAGCACCCCCGGAGGGTACCAAGAGACCCAGTACTTC.

The chain employs TRBV9 and TRBJ2-2; tentatively, D is TRBD1 (6 bases). The germline V gene encodes CDR1 SGDLS and CDR2 YYNGEE. This CDR3 contains 15 residues. V was cut by 2 bases and J by 3 bases, with 11 bases left in between. For the CDR3, the DNA is TGTGCCAGCAGCGTTGGCCAGGGGTACACCGGGGAGCTGTTTTTT. This sequence encodes CASSVGQGYTGELFF.

The chain joins TRBV28 to TRBJ2-1; no clear D gene. Germline CDR1 is MDHEN and CDR2 is SYDVKM. V dropped 1 base and J dropped 4 bases, with 11 bases sitting between them. This CDR3 contains 15 residues. The CDR3 sequence: CASSLSASGYNEQFF. Here the CDR3 DNA reads TGTGCCAGCAGTTTATCGGCTAGTGGGTACAATGAGCAGTTCTTC.

This clone has a single count. This chain joins TRBV5-1 and TRBJ1-1; D might be TRBD1 (6 bases). The CDR3 extends over 15 amino acids. Between the trimmed V and J ends, which lost 4 bases and 6 bases, there was a span of 19 bases. Germline V gene sequence: CDR1 SGHRS, CDR2 YFSETQ. This CDR3 is CASSVDTGLSSEAFF. Written as DNA, the CDR3 is TGCGCCAGCAGCGTCGATACAGGGTTGAGTTCTGAAGCTTTCTTT. Full variable domain (outside the CDR3, taken from reference TRBV5-1 and TRBJ1-1): KAGVTQTPRYLIKTRGQQVTLSCSPISGHRSVSWYQQTPGQGLQFLFEYFSETQRNKGNFPGRFSGRQFSNSRSEMNVSTLELGDSALYLCASSVDTGLSSEAFFGQGTRLTVV.

J is TRBJ2-1 and V is TRBV7-2; 8 bases match TRBD2. CDR1 SGHTA and CDR2 FQGNSA come from the germline V gene. The CDR3 is 15 residues long. J gave up 6 bases and V 5 bases, and 9 bases lay outside the gene matches. CDR3 nucleotide sequence: TGTGCCAGCAGCGCGCCGGGACTAGTCCTCAATGAGCAGTTCTTC. It specifies CASSAPGLVLNEQFF.

CDR3 in DNA: TGTGCCAGCAGTTTATCCGGGGTCACAGATACGCAGTATTTT. Its translation: CASSLSGVTDTQYF. V gene TRBV27 combines with J gene TRBJ2-3, with D possibly being TRBD2 (5 bases). Germline-derived CDR1 and CDR2 are MNHEY and SMNVEV (reference sequence). The CDR3 covers 14 residues. The V gene lost 0 bases and the J gene lost 2 bases, with 6 bases spanning the gap.

The chain joins TRBV5-1 to TRBJ2-3; 7 nucleotides align to TRBD2. Germline V gives CDR1 SGHRS, CDR2 YFSETQ. The CDR3 runs 14 residues. V shed 0 bases, J shed 4 bases, and the junction held 2 bases outside the gene matches. The CDR3 DNA sequence: TGCGCCAGCAGCTTGGCGGCGGGAGCAGATACGCAGTATTTT. Residues: CASSLAAGADTQYF. Full variable domain (missing parts from reference TRBV5-1 and TRBJ2-3): KAGVTQTPRYLIKTRGQQVTLSCSPISGHRSVSWYQQTPGQGLQFLFEYFSETQRNKGNFPGRFSGRQFSNSRSEMNVSTLELGDSALYLCASSLAAGADTQYFGPGTRLTVL.

This clone has more than one count but fewer than ten. The genes are TRBV30 and TRBJ1-5; 7 nucleotides match TRBD1. Trimming at V came to 4 bases and at J to 5 bases, leaving 2 bases not matched to a gene. In germline, CDR1 is GTSNPN, CDR2 SVGIG (reference sequence). This CDR3 has 12 amino acids. For the CDR3, the DNA is TGTGCCTGGAATCAGGGGGATCAGCCCCAGCATTTT. It codes for CAWNQGDQPQHF.

Note on this clone: Other DNA sequences within the sample encode an identical CDR3. The chain's CDR3 is CASSPRGGNQPQHF. Written as DNA, the CDR3 is TGCGCCAGCAGCCCCAGGGGTGGCAATCAGCCCCAGCATTTT. The genes are TRBV5-1 and TRBJ1-5, with D possibly matching TRBD1 (6 bases). The ends were cut back, 4 bases at V and 2 bases at J, with 10 bases in the middle. From germline, CDR1 is SGHRS and CDR2 YFSETQ. CDR3 length: 14 amino acids.

This clone was observed a single time. The V call is TRBV24-1, the J call TRBJ2-1; D remains ambiguous. Trimming shortened V by 3 bases and J by 10 bases, and 6 bases separated the two germline ends. The CDR3 contains 11 residues. The germline gives CDR1 KGHDR, CDR2 SFDVKD. CDR3 sequence: CATSDSREQFF. In DNA, the CDR3 is TGTGCCACCAGTGATAGCAGGGAGCAGTTCTTC.

Sample share makes this clone medium-sized. CDR3 nucleotides: TGCGCCAGCAGCCAGGCCCCCCTTGGATGGCCGGACACCTATGGCTACACCTTC. Translation gives CASSQAPLGWPDTYGYTF. J is TRBJ1-2 and V is TRBV5-1, with a tentative D call TRBD1 (5 bases). V lost 4 bases, J lost 4 bases, and 26 bases lay in between. The CDR3 has 18 residues. The germline CDR1 and CDR2 sequences are SGHRS and YFSETQ.

The rearrangement joins TRBV19 to TRBJ2-1; a possible D gene is TRBD1 (5 bases). In germline, CDR1 is LNHDA, CDR2 SQIVND (reference sequence). The CDR3 loop spans 16 amino acids. Trimming took off 6 bases at V and 5 bases at J, with 20 bases between the two ends. The CDR3 reads CASSWQGGPRHNEQFF. In DNA form, the CDR3 reads TGTGCCAGTAGCTGGCAGGGCGGTCCGCGCCACAATGAGCAGTTCTTC. Using reference TRBV19 and TRBJ2-1 for the parts outside the CDR3, the full variable domain is DGGITQSPKYLFRKEGQNVTLSCEQNLNHDAMYWYRQDPGQGLRLIYYSQIVNDFQKGDIAEGYSVSREKKESFPLTVTSAQKNPTAFYLCASSWQGGPRHNEQFFGPGTRLTVL.

The rearrangement links TRBV27 to TRBJ2-7; TRBD2 might be the D (5 bases). The CDR3 runs to 14 residues. V lost 2 bases, J lost 0 bases, and 8 bases lay in between. Germline V gives CDR1 MNHEY, CDR2 SMNVEV (reference sequence). CDR3 loop: CASSLGGPSYEQYF. Written as DNA, the CDR3 is TGTGCCAGCAGTTTAGGCGGGCCCTCCTACGAGCAGTACTTC.

This chain joins TRBV13 and TRBJ2-7, with 10 bases identical to TRBD2. From germline, CDR1 is PRHDT and CDR2 FYEKMQ (reference sequence). The CDR3 extends over 16 amino acids. The trim removed 5 bases at V and 0 bases at J, leaving 7 bases unmatched. The DNA of the CDR3 is TGTGCCAGCAGCGCAGTGGCTAGCGGGAGCTCCTACGAGCAGTACTTC. It encodes CASSAVASGSSYEQYF.

The chain has TRBV4-1 and TRBJ2-2; D is uncertain. This CDR3 region has 14 residues. Per the germline V gene, CDR1 is MGHRA and CDR2 is YSYEKL. The V and J ends lost 4 bases and 0 bases respectively, with 6 bases between them. The CDR3 bases are TGCGCCAGCAGCCCTACAGCGAACACCGGGGAGCTGTTTTTT. Its protein is CASSPTANTGELFF.

V usage is TRBV27 and J usage is TRBJ1-1; the match to TRBD1 covers 7 bases. Trimming cost V 5 bases and J 1 base; bases outside gene matches: 4. Per germline, CDR1 MNHEY and CDR2 SMNVEV (reference sequence). This CDR3 is built from 14 residues. The CDR3, as DNA: TGTGCCAGCAGTCCCGGGACAGCGAACACTGAAGCTTTCTTT. It is translated as CASSPGTANTEAFF.

The rearrangement joins TRBV4-1 to TRBJ1-2; D not certain. Trimming pared 1 base from V and 5 bases from J, leaving 14 bases between. Per the germline V gene, CDR1 is MGHRA and CDR2 is YSYEKL. This CDR3 region has 15 residues. Here the CDR3 DNA reads TGCGCCAGCAGCCAAGGAGCCAGCGCTGATTATGGCTACACCTTC. This codes for CASSQGASADYGYTF.

CDR3 loop: CASSAYSGSNYEQYF. DNA of the CDR3: TGTGCCAGCAGTGCATATAGCGGGAGTAACTACGAGCAGTACTTC. The chain carries TRBV27 and TRBJ2-7, with 9 bases matching TRBD2. Germline CDR1 is MNHEY and CDR2 is SMNVEV (reference sequence). V lost 5 bases, J lost 3 bases, and 8 bases stayed unmatched. This CDR3 region has 15 residues.

The chain has TRBV5-6 and TRBJ1-1; 7 bases line up with TRBD1. Germline V CDR1 and CDR2: SGHDT, YYEEEE. The CDR3 is 12 residues long. V trimming: 4 bases; J trimming: 7 bases; junction bases outside the gene matches: 4. The CDR3 region has the DNA TGTGCCAGCAGCGAGGGGGCAGTTGAAGCTTTCTTT. Translated, it gives CASSEGAVEAFF.

This clone was recorded once. The V call is TRBV5-1, the J call TRBJ1-1; D not certain. With 0 bases removed from V and 4 bases from J, the gap between germline ends came to 7 bases. CDR3 length: 13 amino acids. The V gene's germline CDR1 is SGHRS and CDR2 YFSETQ. For the CDR3, the DNA is TGCGCCAGCAGCTTGGCAGGTACCACTGAAGCTTTCTTT. This codes for CASSLAGTTEAFF.

The CDR3 nucleotides are TGTGCCAGCAGCCCCCTGGGACTAGCCAACAATGAGCAGTTCTTC. The encoded protein is CASSPLGLANNEQFF. The chain is built from TRBV14 and TRBJ2-1; 9 nucleotides line up with TRBD2. With V trimmed by 4 bases and J by 5 bases, 6 bases remained unmatched. The CDR3 consists of 15 residues. Looked up from germline, CDR1 is SGHDN and CDR2 is FVKESK.

In regard to this clone: This same CDR3 is encoded by further DNA sequences in the sample. The CDR3 DNA sequence: TGTGCCACTAATGCCGGGACAGGGGGCAACTATGGCTACACCTTC. Amino acids: CATNAGTGGNYGYTF. The gene calls are TRBV24-1 and TRBJ1-2, with 12 bases lining up with TRBD1. There are 15 residues in the CDR3. After removal of 10 bases from V and 2 bases from J, the junction contained 7 bases not matched to a gene. CDR1 and CDR2 (germline): KGHDR, SFDVKD.

The V and J genes are TRBV2 and TRBJ1-1, with a weak D call TRBD1 (5 bases). The V end lost 0 bases, the J end lost 6 bases, and 8 bases lay between the germline ends. The V gene's germline CDR1 is SNHLY and CDR2 FYNNEI. The CDR3 spans 13 residues. The CDR3 is CASSEAWGAEAFF. DNA for the CDR3: TGTGCCAGCAGTGAAGCGTGGGGGGCTGAAGCTTTCTTT.